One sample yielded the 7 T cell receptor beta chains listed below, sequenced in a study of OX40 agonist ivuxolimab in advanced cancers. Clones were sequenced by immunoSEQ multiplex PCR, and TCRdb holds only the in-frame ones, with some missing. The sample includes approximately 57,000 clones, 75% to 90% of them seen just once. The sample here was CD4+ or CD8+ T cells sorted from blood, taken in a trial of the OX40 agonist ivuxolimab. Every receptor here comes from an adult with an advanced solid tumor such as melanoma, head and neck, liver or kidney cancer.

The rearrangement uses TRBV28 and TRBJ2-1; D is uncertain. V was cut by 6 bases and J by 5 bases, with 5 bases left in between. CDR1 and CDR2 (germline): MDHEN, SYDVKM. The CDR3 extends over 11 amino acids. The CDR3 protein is CASRLNNEQFF. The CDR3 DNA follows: TGTGCCAGCAGACTAAACAATGAGCAGTTCTTC.

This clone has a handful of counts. The CDR3: CASSLDPVSSYEQYF. The CDR3 bases are TGTGCCAGCAGCTTAGACCCAGTTAGCTCCTACGAGCAGTACTTC. V is TRBV11-2 and J is TRBJ2-7; D is undetermined. V gave up 0 bases and J gave up 0 bases, with 9 bases separating them. The length of the CDR3 is 15 residues. CDR1 is SGHAT and CDR2 is FQNNGV in the germline V gene.

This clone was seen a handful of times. The CDR3 region has the DNA TGCGCCAGCAGTACTGGGACAGAACCTCTCTATGGCTACACCTTC. Its protein product is CASSTGTEPLYGYTF. The chain is built from TRBV10-1 and TRBJ1-2; 7 positions match TRBD1. The CDR3 sequence is 15 residues long. Unmatched junction bases numbered 10, after V lost 5 bases and J lost 4 bases. Germline-derived CDR1 and CDR2 are WNHNN and SYGVQD (reference sequence).

This chain's CDR3 is CASSGAAGYEKLFF. The CDR3, as DNA: TGTGCCAGCAGTGGGGCCGCTGGGTATGAAAAACTGTTTTTT. The chain uses TRBV2 and TRBJ1-4; no clear D. The CDR3 extends over 14 amino acids. Germline V lookup: CDR1 SNHLY, CDR2 FYNNEI. V was trimmed by 4 bases and J by 6 bases, leaving 12 bases between them.

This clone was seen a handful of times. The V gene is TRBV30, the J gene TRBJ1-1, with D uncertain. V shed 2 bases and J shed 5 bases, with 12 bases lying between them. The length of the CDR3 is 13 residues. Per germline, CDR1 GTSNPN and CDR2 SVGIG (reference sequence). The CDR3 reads CAWSIMQGTEAFF. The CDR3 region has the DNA TGTGCCTGGAGTATCATGCAAGGGACTGAAGCTTTCTTT.

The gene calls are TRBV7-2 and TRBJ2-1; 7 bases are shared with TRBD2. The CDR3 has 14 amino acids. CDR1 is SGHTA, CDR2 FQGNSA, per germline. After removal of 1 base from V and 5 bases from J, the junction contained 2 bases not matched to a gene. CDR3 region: CASSLEGLNNEQFF. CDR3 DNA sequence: TGTGCCAGCAGCTTAGAGGGACTAAACAATGAGCAGTTCTTC. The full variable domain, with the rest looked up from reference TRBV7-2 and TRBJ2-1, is GAGVSQSPSNKVTEKGKDVELRCDPISGHTALYWYRQSLGQGLEFLIYFQGNSAPDKSGLPSDRFSAERTGGSVSTLTIQRTQQEDSAVYLCASSLEGLNNEQFFGPGTRLTVL.

The CDR3 sequence: CASSRDRLVHEQYF. The CDR3 DNA sequence: TGTGCCAGCAGCCGGGACAGGCTCGTCCACGAGCAGTACTTC. The gene calls are TRBV2 and TRBJ2-7; 8 nucleotides match TRBD1. CDR3 length: 14 amino acids. The germline V gene encodes CDR1 SNHLY and CDR2 FYNNEI. V was clipped by 6 bases and J by 5 bases; unmatched bases: 9.